The clone carrying this T cell receptor beta chain appeared a few times. What it recognizes is unknown. These data belong to a study of vaccination effects on CD4 cells after COVID-19. Germline values: CDR1 LGHDT, CDR2 YNNKEL (reference sequence). V lost 0 bases, J lost 4 bases, and 12 bases lay in between. The CDR3 has 15 residues. The assay was immunoSEQ multiplex PCR, and TCRdb's table has in-frame clones only and misses some. The sample lists about 28,000 clones, around 72% seen once, with around 30% in the top ten. In the ViraFEST assay, antigen-specific CD4+ clonotypes were identified by expansion after peptide-pool stimulation. On roughly day 10 of culture, CD4+ T cells were separated out. In the vaccine recipients, nucleocapsid antibodies were negative and there was no prior SARS-CoV-2 infection.

This clonotype was obtained from a human donor who received a COVID-19 vaccine. The starting material was CD4+ T cells from PBMCs cultured with SARS-CoV-2 spike peptides, obtained before COVID-19 vaccination. The chain recombines TRBV3-1 (or the pseudogene TRBV3-2) with TRBJ1-2; D is perhaps TRBD1 (6 bases). The CDR3 coding sequence is TGTGCCAGCAGCCAAGATGGAGGCAGGGGCTATGGCTACACCTTC. This gives the protein CASSQDGGRGYGYTF.